Detailed here is one T cell receptor (beta chain). The repertoire was sequenced with immunoSEQ multiplex PCR; TCRdb's copy has only in-frame clones and lacks some. The sample holds about 130,000 clones, almost 95% seen once. Trimming took 4 bases from V and 0 from J, leaving 18 bases between them. This CDR3 comprises 17 residues. Looked up from germline, CDR1 is LGHNA and CDR2 is YNFKEQ. The sample belongs to a study of control samples from healthy donors and cancer patients. The TCR was taken from an elderly man with head and neck cancer. The rearrangement joins TRBV4-2 to TRBJ1-1, with D perhaps matching TRBD1 (5 bases). Sequencing was done on a sample of PBMCs. This CDR3 is CASSRSGPGTVNTEAFF. The CDR3 DNA reads as TGTGCCAGCAGCCGAAGCGGGCCCGGGACGGTGAACACTGAAGCTTTCTTT.